The rows below give T cell receptor beta chains drawn from one sample of a study of T cell responses to AZD1222 COVID-19 vaccine. Measured with immunoSEQ multiplex PCR; TCRdb has only the in-frame clones, and not every one. This table has under 100,000 clones, roughly 88% appearing once. The sample was peripheral blood, taken on day 0 of AZD1222 vaccination. The receptors stem from an adult in good health. CDR3s include the opening cysteine and the closing phenylalanine or tryptophan. The order of the fields is V gene, CDR3 length, clone size, J gene, D gene, CDR3 DNA, CDR3 protein. A D gene is named only where the DNA matches it firmly. Size tells how often a clone was seen (once, few, many) or the class of an expanded clone, and some rows leave it out.

TRBV21-1,17,-,TRBJ2-2,-,TGTGCCAGCAGCAGGCGAGAACAGGGGGCGCGGACCGGGGAGCTGTTTTTT,CASSRREQGARTGELFF
TRBV30,18,-,TRBJ2-1,TRBD2,TGTGCCTGGAGTAAATGGCGGGGGGATTCCCAAACGAGAAATGAGCAGTTCTTC,CAWSKWRGDSQTRNEQFF
TRBV5-1,14,-,TRBJ2-1,TRBD1,TGCGCCAGCAGCCTACAGGGGGCGAGAAATGAGCAGTTCTTC,CASSLQGARNEQFF
TRBV5-1,15,-,TRBJ2-2,TRBD1,TGCGCCAGCAGCTTGGGGGACAGGAACACCGGGGAGCTGTTTTTT,CASSLGDRNTGELFF
TRBV7-9,15,-,TRBJ1-3,TRBD1,TGTGCCAGCAGCCGAACAGGGGACTCTGGAAACACCATATATTTT,CASSRTGDSGNTIYF
TRBV12-5,15,-,TRBJ2-2,-,TGTGCTAGTGGCCCCGCCGGTCCCAACACCGGGGAGCTGTTTTTT,CASGPAGPNTGELFF
TRBV19,13,-,TRBJ1-4,-,TGTGCCAGTACCGGACAGCCTAATGAAAAACTGTTTTTT,CASTGQPNEKLFF
TRBV18,15,-,TRBJ1-1,-,TGTGCCAGCTCACCATTGCGGGGAGCGGAGTCTGAAGCTTTCTTT,CASSPLRGAESEAFF
TRBV5-1,14,-,TRBJ1-1,-,TGCGCCAGCAGCTTGGTGGGGGCCAACACTGAAGCTTTCTTT,CASSLVGANTEAFF
TRBV30,12,-,TRBJ1-2,-,TGTGCCTGGAGTCGGGACATGAACGGCTACACCTTC,CAWSRDMNGYTF
TRBV3-1/TRBV3-2,13,-,TRBJ2-7,-,TGTGCCAGCAGCCAAGGACAGTCCTACGAGCAGTACTTC,CASSQGQSYEQYF
TRBV21-1,15,-,TRBJ1-4,-,TGTGCCAGCAGCGAAGCTAAGGGAACTAATGAAAAACTGTTTTTT,CASSEAKGTNEKLFF
TRBV7-8,15,-,TRBJ2-1,TRBD2,TGTGCCAGCAGCAGACTAGCGGGGTCCTACAATGAGCAGTTCTTC,CASSRLAGSYNEQFF
TRBV19,15,-,TRBJ1-2,TRBD1,TGTGCCAGTCGGAATACCGGGACAGGAGATGGTGGCTACACCTTC,CASRNTGTGDGGYTF
TRBV27,15,-,TRBJ2-7,-,TGTGCCAGCAGTTCCCGCGGGACAATAGCCTACGAGCAGTACTTC,CASSSRGTIAYEQYF
TRBV7-3,15,-,TRBJ2-3,TRBD2,TGTGCCAGCAGCCTGACTAGCGGGGAAACAGATACGCAGTATTTT,CASSLTSGETDTQYF
TRBV7-8,11,once,TRBJ2-7,-,TGTGCCAGCAGCACCGGGTACGAGCAGTACTTC,CASSTGYEQYF
TRBV28,13,-,TRBJ1-2,-,TGTGCCAGCAGTACGATTACTAACTATGGCTACACCTTC,CASSTITNYGYTF
TRBV30,12,-,TRBJ2-7,-,TGTGCCTATGACAGGGGAGGGAACGAGCAGTACTTC,CAYDRGGNEQYF
TRBV9,14,-,TRBJ2-1,-,TGTGCCAGCAGCGTAAGGGCCGTATACAATGAGCAGTTCTTC,CASSVRAVYNEQFF
TRBV7-6,16,-,TRBJ2-2,-,TGTGCCAGCAGCTTAGAGTTGCTAGTAGGGACCGGGGAGCTGTTTTTT,CASSLELLVGTGELFF
TRBV7-3,14,-,TRBJ1-3,-,TGTGCCAGCAGCTTAGGGCCCTCTGGAAACACCATATATTTT,CASSLGPSGNTIYF
TRBV3-1/TRBV3-2,16,once,TRBJ2-6,-,TGTGCCAGCAGCCAAGTGGACATAACTGGGGCCAACGTCCTGACTTTC,CASSQVDITGANVLTF
TRBV5-1,14,-,TRBJ1-1,-,TGCGCCAGCAGCCCGGACTCAGGGGACACTGAAGCTTTCTTT,CASSPDSGDTEAFF
TRBV6-6,13,-,TRBJ2-2,TRBD2,TGTGCCGGGAGGGGAGTGAACACCGGGGAGCTGTTTTTT,CAGRGVNTGELFF
TRBV21-1,14,once,TRBJ2-2,-,TGTGCCAGCAGCAAAGCTGGCAGATGCGGGGAGCTGTTTTTT,CASSKAGRCGELFF
TRBV9,13,-,TRBJ1-4,-,TGTGCCAGCAGCCCTCGGGAGGGTGAAAAACTGTTTTTT,CASSPREGEKLFF
TRBV13,15,few,TRBJ2-7,-,TGTGCCAGCAGCCCAGTTGATAGGCTAGCGAGTGAGCAGTACTTC,CASSPVDRLASEQYF
TRBV6-4,18,-,TRBJ1-5,TRBD1,TGTGCCAGCAGTGACTCGAGGGGCAGGGGGCAAAGGGTACAGCCCCAGCATTTT,CASSDSRGRGQRVQPQHF
TRBV19,14,-,TRBJ2-1,-,TGTGCCAGTAGTAGGGACACCGGGAACAATGAGCAGTTCTTC,CASSRDTGNNEQFF
TRBV11-2,12,-,TRBJ2-7,-,TGTGCCAGCAGCTTAGGGTCCCACGAGCAGTACTTC,CASSLGSHEQYF
TRBV9,13,-,TRBJ1-1,-,TGTGCCAGCAGCGTAGGAAGTAACACTGAAGCTTTCTTT,CASSVGSNTEAFF
TRBV7-9,16,few,TRBJ2-3,TRBD2,TGTGCCAGCAGCCCCGGACTAGCGGGGGGGCCAGATACGCAGTATTTT,CASSPGLAGGPDTQYF
TRBV21-1,17,-,TRBJ2-3,-,TGTGCCAGCAGCAAAAGTGGAAAAACCGCGCTCCCAGATACGCAGTATTTT,CASSKSGKTALPDTQYF
TRBV5-1,15,-,TRBJ2-7,-,TGCGCCAGCAGCTTCTCGGGGGTCAGAACCTACGAGCAGTACTTC,CASSFSGVRTYEQYF
TRBV7-9,14,once,TRBJ1-3,-,TGTGCCAGCAGCGATCGGACATCTGGAAACACCATATATTTT,CASSDRTSGNTIYF
TRBV7-2,16,-,TRBJ2-2,TRBD2,TGTGCCAGCAATTTGGGACTAGCGGGGGGGCCCCGGGAGCTGTTTTTT,CASNLGLAGGPRELFF
TRBV9,10,-,TRBJ1-6,-,TGTGCCAGCGGTGGTTCACCCCTCCACTTT,CASGGSPLHF
TRBV19,12,-,TRBJ1-5,-,TGTGCCAGTAGTATAGGTTCACTGCCCCAGCATTTT,CASSIGSLPQHF
TRBV5-6,12,-,TRBJ1-2,TRBD1,TGTGCCAGCAGTTTGACAGGGTACGTTCCCACCTTC,CASSLTGYVPTF
TRBV2,18,-,TRBJ2-1,-,TGTGCCAGCAGCGCCTCTAGGGCGGAAACCGGCCCCTACAATGAGCAGTTCTTC,CASSASRAETGPYNEQFF